The 21 T cell receptor beta chains below come from one sample, sequenced in a study of early T cells in non-severe SARS-CoV-2 infection. Using its own MiXCR run on the 5' RACE reads, TCRdb lists one record per CDR3 protein. The profile covers 85,000 to 90,000 distinct CDR3 sequences, with over 13% appearing a single time and over 6.5% taken by the ten largest. Sequenced: whole blood. The receptors here all came from an adult who was a healthcare worker with PCR-confirmed SARS-CoV-2 infection or an uninfected control (not recorded which).

This clonotype was seen repeatedly, ten times or more. The chain recombines TRBV6-2 or TRBV6-3 with TRBJ2-7; TRBD2 might be the D (5 bases). The CDR3 has 14 residues. Looked up from germline, CDR1 is MNHEY and CDR2 is SVGEGT. V lost 7 bases, J lost 6 bases, and 19 bases lay in between. CDR3: CASKNGFEGSEQYF. CDR3 sequence (DNA): TGTGCCAGCAAGAACGGTTTCGAGGGTTCCGAGCAGTACTTC.

The chain recombines TRBV4-2 with TRBJ2-2; 7 positions agree with TRBD2. Unmatched junction bases numbered 7, after V lost 0 bases and J lost 3 bases. Per germline, CDR1 LGHNA and CDR2 YNFKEQ. CDR3 length equals 17 residues. CDR3 residues: CASSQERGLGYTGELFF. In DNA, the CDR3 is TGTGCCAGCAGCCAAGAGAGAGGACTAGGGTACACCGGGGAGCTGTTTTTT.

The rearrangement links TRBV19 to TRBJ2-2; D possibly corresponds to TRBD1 (5 bases). With 6 bases removed from V and 3 bases from J, the gap between germline ends came to 8 bases. CDR1 is LNHDA and CDR2 is SQIVND in the germline V gene (reference sequence). The CDR3 consists of 13 residues. In DNA form, the CDR3 reads TGTGCCAGTAGAGGGGTGTACACCGGGGAGCTGTTTTTT. It encodes CASRGVYTGELFF.

V usage is TRBV6-5 and J usage is TRBJ2-7; 10 nucleotides match TRBD2. Per the germline V gene, CDR1 is MNHEY and CDR2 is SVGAGI. This CDR3 spans 16 amino acids. J was trimmed by 3 bases and V by 0 bases; bases with no gene match: 5. The CDR3 DNA sequence: TGTGCCAGCAGTTACTCACTAGCGGGAATTTTCTACGAGCAGTACTTC. Its protein product is CASSYSLAGIFYEQYF.

The chain carries TRBV7-9 and TRBJ2-7, with 9 bases that match TRBD2. Trimming removed 5 bases from V and 4 bases from J; junction bases left unmatched: 9. The length of the CDR3 is 15 residues. Germline V gene sequence: CDR1 SEHNR, CDR2 FQNEAQ (reference sequence). The CDR3 reads CASSPPGAGGYEQYF. The DNA of the CDR3 is TGTGCCAGCAGCCCCCCAGGGGCGGGGGGGTACGAGCAGTACTTC. The complete variable domain, with remaining parts taken from reference TRBV7-9 and TRBJ2-7, reads DTGVSQNPRHKITKRGQNVTFRCDPISEHNRLYWYRQTLGQGPEFLTYFQNEAQLEKSRLLSDRFSAERPKGSFSTLEIQRTEQGDSAMYLCASSPPGAGGYEQYFGPGTRLTVT.

In this sample, this clonotype turned up many times. The V and J genes are TRBV7-8 and TRBJ1-5, with D perhaps matching TRBD1 (6 bases). The CDR3 has 14 residues. The V end was cut by 1 base, the J end by 7 bases, with 11 bases between. In germline, CDR1 is SGHVS, CDR2 FQNEAQ. The CDR3 DNA sequence: TGTGCCAGCAGCTTAGGCAGGGGCGGACAGCCCCAGCATTTT. This encodes CASSLGRGGQPQHF.

J is TRBJ1-3 and V is TRBV3-1; 7 bases match TRBD1. Germline values: CDR1 LGHDT, CDR2 YNNKEL (reference sequence). Unmatched junction bases numbered 6, after V lost 4 bases and J lost 0 bases. CDR3 length: 16 residues. The CDR3 DNA reads TGTGCCAGCAGCCGAGAAACAGGGGTCTCTGGAAACACCATATATTTT. Protein: CASSRETGVSGNTIYF. Complete variable domain (other parts from reference TRBV3-1 and TRBJ1-3): DTAVSQTPKYLVTQMGNDKSIKCEQNLGHDTMYWYKQDSKKFLKIMFSYNNKELIINETVPNRFSPKSPDKAHLNLHINSLELGDSAVYFCASSRETGVSGNTIYFGEGSWLTVV.

The gene calls are TRBV18 and TRBJ1-5, with a weak D call TRBD1 (5 bases). CDR3 length: 15 residues. Trimming took 1 base from V and 5 from J, leaving 12 bases between them. In germline, CDR1 is KGHSH, CDR2 LQKENI. The CDR3 is CASSPLAGIDQPQHF. The DNA for the CDR3 is TGTGCCAGCTCACCACTTGCAGGGATCGATCAGCCCCAGCATTTT.

A word on this clonotype: A much more abundant neighbour one base away suggests this may be a read error. V usage is TRBV25-1 and J usage is TRBJ1-2; 7 bases match TRBD1. The CDR3 is made up of 16 amino acids. Germline V gene lookup returns CDR1 MGHDK and CDR2 SYGVNS. V lost 5 bases to trimming and J lost 4 bases; unmatched junction nucleotides: 13. The CDR3 is CASSTLQGSSSYGYTF. The CDR3 DNA reads as TGTGCCAGCAGTACTTTACAGGGGTCCTCCTCCTATGGCTACACCTTC.

This clonotype was seen only a few times. This rearrangement joins TRBV3-1 to TRBJ2-7; 9 nucleotides agree with TRBD2. Losses at the gene ends were 5 bases for V and 3 bases for J; bases not matched to a gene: 5. From germline, CDR1 is LGHDT and CDR2 YNNKEL (reference sequence). The CDR3 has 14 residues. The CDR3, as DNA: TGTGCCAGCAGCGCGAGGACTAGCGACTACGAGCAGTACTTC. Its translation: CASSARTSDYEQYF.

V is TRBV5-1 and J is TRBJ1-2; 11 bases are a match to TRBD1. Germline V lookup: CDR1 SGHRS, CDR2 YFSETQ. The length of the CDR3 is 14 residues. V lost 3 bases and J lost 3; bases outside the gene matches: 1. The CDR3 bases are TGCGCCAGCAGCTGGACAGGGGGCGACTATGGCTACACCTTC. This encodes CASSWTGGDYGYTF.

Only a few counts were recorded for this clonotype. The chain couples TRBV7-9 to TRBJ2-7; D remains ambiguous. The CDR3 loop spans 12 amino acids. The germline V and J ends were trimmed by 5 bases and 0 bases, with 5 bases remaining between them. Germline assignment: CDR1 SEHNR and CDR2 FQNEAQ (reference sequence). For the CDR3, the DNA is TGTGCCAGCAGCCCTAACTCCTACGAGCAGTACTTC. This sequence encodes CASSPNSYEQYF.

This clonotype was counted between two and nine times. The gene calls are TRBV12-3 or TRBV12-4 and TRBJ2-7; the D gene is possibly TRBD1 (5 bases). V was trimmed by 2 bases and J by 5 bases, leaving 10 bases between them. This CDR3 has 13 residues. The DNA of the CDR3 is TGTGCCAGCAGTTTAAGGGGAAGGCACGAGCAGTACTTC. This codes for CASSLRGRHEQYF.

The chain links TRBV11-1 to TRBJ2-7, with D possibly TRBD1 on 5 matching bases. Deletions cut 1 base from V and 2 bases from J, with 6 bases between. CDR3 length: 13 amino acids. Germline V gene sequence: CDR1 SGHAT, CDR2 FQDESV (reference sequence). CDR3 region: CASSLEQAYEQYF. The CDR3 bases are TGTGCCAGCAGCTTAGAACAGGCCTACGAGCAGTACTTC.

This clonotype was counted only a few times. The rearrangement joins TRBV28 to TRBJ2-2; D might be TRBD1 (5 bases). Germline V CDR1 and CDR2: MDHEN, SYDVKM. V was cut by 6 bases and J by 4 bases, with 9 bases left in between. The CDR3 length is 13 residues. The CDR3 DNA reads TGTGCCAGCAGAGACAGACTCACCGGGGAGCTGTTTTTT. Translating it yields CASRDRLTGELFF.

This clonotype was detected a few times. The gene calls are TRBV11-2 and TRBJ1-2; D remains unclear. The V and J ends lost 5 bases and 4 bases respectively, with 17 bases between them. From germline, CDR1 is SGHAT and CDR2 FQNNGV. The CDR3 totals 15 residues. DNA for the CDR3: TGTGCCAGCAGCCCTGAAGGGCGAATGTTCTATGGCTACACCTTC. Its translation is CASSPEGRMFYGYTF.

This rearrangement joins TRBV27 to TRBJ2-1; 10 bases fit TRBD2. After removal of 1 base from V and 2 bases from J, the junction contained 2 bases not matched to a gene. CDR1 is MNHEY and CDR2 is SMNVEV in the germline V gene (reference sequence). CDR3 length: 16 residues. CDR3 in amino acids: CASSLWGTSAYNEQFF. The CDR3 DNA reads as TGTGCCAGCAGTTTATGGGGGACTAGCGCCTACAATGAGCAGTTCTTC.

V is TRBV19 and J is TRBJ2-1; D possibly corresponds to TRBD2 (5 bases). CDR3 size: 15 residues. Trimming pared 7 bases from V and 0 bases from J, leaving 13 bases between. Germline V gene data show CDR1 as LNHDA and CDR2 as SQIVND (reference sequence). This CDR3 is CASISGGVSYNEQFF. CDR3 nucleotides: TGTGCCAGTATTTCTGGAGGCGTCTCCTACAATGAGCAGTTCTTC.

The J gene is TRBJ2-3, the V gene TRBV28, with D unresolved. The CDR3 consists of 11 residues. Germline loops: CDR1 MDHEN, CDR2 SYDVKM. CDR3 loop: CAAKGIDTQYF. DNA for the CDR3: TGTGCTGCAAAGGGTATAGATACGCAGTATTTT.

The gene calls are TRBV5-1 and TRBJ1-1; 7 bases are shared with TRBD1. Germline values: CDR1 SGHRS, CDR2 YFSETQ. V lost 6 bases, J lost 0 bases, and 5 bases stayed unmatched. The CDR3 covers 14 residues. This CDR3 is CASTRGQLNTEAFF. CDR3 nucleotide sequence: TGCGCCAGCACGAGGGGGCAACTGAACACTGAAGCTTTCTTT.

This chain uses TRBV21-1 with TRBJ1-1; whether TRBD1, the table's D call, matches the DNA was not checked. TRBV21-1 is a pseudogene segment. This CDR3 contains 12 residues. This CDR3 is CAGGEMNTEAFF. CDR3 in DNA: TGTGCGGGGGGAGAGATGAACACTGAAGCTTTCTTT.